This T cell receptor (beta chain) was observed in a study of cytomegalovirus exposure and HLA in healthy donors. The overall study: Tens of millions of unique TCRs, all from HLA-typed donors, were included in an early release of the data. Falling in the Caucasian-associated ancestry cluster were about four fifths of a few hundred genotyped donors. Study outcomes and limitations: Most likely, a cluster of highly shared sequence variants arose as a sequencing artifact. Available immune exposure information covered CMV serostatus only.

Worth noting for this clone: Its antigen is unidentified.

The germline gives CDR1 MNHNS, CDR2 SASEGT. Trimming removed 7 bases from V and 4 bases from J, with 9 bases in between. The length of the CDR3 is 12 residues. The PCR contained 60 Vbeta and 13 Jbeta primers. Sequencing used immunoSEQ multiplex PCR; TCRdb keeps in-frame clones, though not all of them. The data show about 75,000 clones, around 84% seen once. Sequenced input: PBMCs. The chain links TRBV6-1 to TRBJ2-3, with D possibly TRBD2 on 6 matching bases. This clonotype was sampled from a man in his 70s in good health and CMV-seropositive. The CDR3 sequence is CASMEGSDTQYF. The CDR3 DNA is TGTGCCAGCATGGAGGGGTCAGATACGCAGTATTTT.